This TCR beta chain came from a study of identical twins. One entry per CDR3 protein, called by TCRdb with MiXCR from the 5' RACE reads. The sample consists of a few hundred thousand distinct CDR3 sequences, roughly 12% of them appearing once. Only healthy Caucasians were included as donors. V lost 6 bases to trimming and J lost 5 bases, with 6 bases between them. CDR1 SQVTM and CDR2 ANQGSEA come from the germline V gene. There are 10 residues in the CDR3. This clonotype was counted a few times. These data also formed part of another study, on yellow fever vaccine responses in identical twins.

The receptor was derived from a woman aged 18-35 years in good health. This sequence joins TRBV29-1 and TRBJ2-3, with no clear D. The sample was memory (CD45RO+) T cells sorted from blood. CDR3 protein: CSVHRDTQYF. The CDR3 DNA reads TGCAGCGTCCACAGAGATACGCAGTATTTT.